The following is a T cell receptor (beta chain) sequence with its context. The antigen is not known. The CDR3 is made up of 13 amino acids. Germline lookup yields CDR1 SGHRS and CDR2 YFSETQ. V was pared by 0 bases and J by 7 bases, with 10 bases between. This sample was taken from a study of cytomegalovirus exposure and HLA in healthy donors. Study-level points and caveats: Follow-up analysis later connected one missense variant in DCLRE1C with trimming of TCR beta V- and J-genes. In an earlier analysis, most TCR beta V segments were productive about 87% or about 30% of the time.

The PCR contained 60 Vbeta and 13 Jbeta primers. In the original analysis: The count from a later analysis was about 80 million unique TCR beta chains, some 11 million of them shared. This table comes from immunoSEQ multiplex PCR, and its TCRdb copy is limited to in-frame clones, with some not included. The V and J calls and clone size were taken over from that table, and D and trimming were inferred from the DNA. Seen here are roughly 140,000 clones, around three quarters observed once, and the top ten hold 2% to 2.5%. The origin of this receptor is a woman aged 18 to 35 in good health and CMV-seropositive. Sequenced sample: PBMCs. The chain combines TRBV5-1 with TRBJ1-2; no clear D gene. CDR3 protein: CASSLAGQSGYTF. The CDR3 DNA sequence: TGCGCCAGCAGCTTGGCTGGGCAGTCTGGCTACACCTTC.